This T cell receptor (beta chain) emerged from a study of cytomegalovirus exposure and HLA in healthy donors. At the level of the study: The 650 to 850 first-cohort repertoires and the 95 to 150 validation repertoires shared the same platform, a later analysis reported. Study conclusions and caveats: The tendency of first-cohort TCR clusters to co-occur in the 120 validation repertoires was identified by a subsequent analysis. The classifier, whose performance was assessed in both the original and validation cohorts, reportedly diagnosed cytomegalovirus status with high specificity and sensitivity. Cytomegalovirus association was assigned to more than 150 TCR beta chains.

Repertoires were generated with immunoSEQ multiplex PCR, while TCRdb's copy carries only in-frame clones and drops some. The repertoire holds tens of thousands of clones, with about 90% as singletons. To note about this clone: Its antigen is undetermined.

From germline, CDR1 is MDHEN and CDR2 SYDVKM. The V end lost 5 bases, the J end lost 4 bases, and 18 bases lay between the germline ends. CDR3 size: 16 residues. V usage is TRBV28 and J usage is TRBJ1-5; D might be TRBD1 (6 bases). This clonotype was sampled from a woman in her late teens or twenties in good health and CMV-seronegative. Sequenced material: PBMCs. The CDR3 region has the DNA TGTGCCAGCAGTCCAAAACAGGGATTCGGAAATCAGCCCCAGCATTTT. Protein: CASSPKQGFGNQPQHF. Together with reference TRBV28 and TRBJ1-5, the CDR3 gives the full variable domain: DVKVTQSSRYLVKRTGEKVFLECVQDMDHENMFWYRQDPGLGLRLIYFSYDVKMKEKGDIPEGYSVSREKKERFSLILESASTNQTSMYLCASSPKQGFGNQPQHFGDGTRLSIL.